This T cell receptor (beta chain) came from a study of cytomegalovirus exposure and HLA in healthy donors. The junction had 8 bases not matched to a gene; V was cut back by 4 bases and J by 3 bases. The germline V gene has CDR1 MNHNY and CDR2 SVGAGI (reference sequence). The CDR3 extends over 16 amino acids. PCR used 60 Vbeta primers and 13 Jbeta primers. Repertoires were generated with immunoSEQ multiplex PCR, while TCRdb's copy carries only in-frame clones and drops some. The data hold 95,000 to 150,000 clones, with roughly 80% observed a single time. The sequenced material came from PBMCs. This TCR came from a man aged 25-45 years in good health and CMV-seronegative. The chain combines TRBV6-6 with TRBJ2-7; 11 bases match TRBD1. As DNA, the CDR3 is TGTGCCAGCAGTTCTGCGGACAGGGGGCTTAACTACGAGCAGTACTTC. This sequence encodes CASSSADRGLNYEQYF.